These 15 T cell receptor beta chains were all obtained from the same sample, sequenced in a study of blood T cell repertoires in COVID-19. The method was immunoSEQ multiplex PCR; TCRdb's version includes in-frame clones alone and lacks a portion of them. Of about 200,000 clones listed, roughly 92% are singletons. Sequenced: peripheral blood. These receptors were taken from a man aged 30 to 45 with COVID-19, enrolled during active disease.

The chain couples TRBV5-4 to TRBJ2-3; 8 nucleotides align to TRBD2. V shed 1 base, J shed 2 bases, and the junction held 3 bases outside the gene matches. CDR1 and CDR2 from the germline V gene are SGHNT and YYREEE (reference sequence). CDR3 length: 15 amino acids. The DNA for the CDR3 is TGTGCCAGCAGCTTGCGCGGGGGGTCCACAGATACGCAGTATTTT. It yields the protein CASSLRGGSTDTQYF.

J is TRBJ2-2 and V is TRBV7-9, with D maybe TRBD1 (5 bases). The CDR3 runs 12 residues. Trimming left V 10 bases short and J 5 bases short, with 11 bases between. The germline gives CDR1 SEHNR, CDR2 FQNEAQ (reference sequence). The CDR3 reads CATHRLTGELFF. CDR3 nucleotides: TGTGCCACCCACAGGCTAACCGGGGAGCTGTTTTTT.

This clone has only one observation. This rearrangement joins TRBV29-1 to TRBJ2-2; D possibly corresponds to TRBD1 (6 bases). CDR1 is SQVTM and CDR2 is ANQGSEA in the germline V gene. The CDR3 runs 15 residues. Trimming cost V 6 bases and J 1 base, with 15 bases left between them. The CDR3 coding sequence is TGCAGCGTAGGACCGGGACATATGAACACCGGGGAGCTGTTTTTT. Translation: CSVGPGHMNTGELFF.

V and J are TRBV6-5 and TRBJ1-1; 7 nucleotides line up with TRBD1. Per the germline V gene, CDR1 is MNHEY and CDR2 is SVGAGI. J was trimmed by 1 base and V by 6 bases; bases with no gene match: 8. This CDR3 comprises 15 residues. CDR3: CASSRQGSPNTEAFF. The CDR3 DNA is TGTGCCAGCAGCCGACAGGGCAGCCCGAACACTGAAGCTTTCTTT.

The chain joins TRBV3-1 (or the pseudogene TRBV3-2) to TRBJ2-1; possible D gene TRBD1, 6 bases. There are 14 residues in the CDR3. In germline, CDR1 is LGHDT, CDR2 YNNKEL (reference sequence). V gave up 1 base and J gave up 7 bases, with 11 bases separating them. CDR3 in DNA: TGTGCCAGCAGCCAAGGGGGGCGAGCAAATGAGCAGTTCTTC. Amino acid sequence: CASSQGGRANEQFF.

The chain joins TRBV19 to TRBJ1-1; perhaps TRBD1 as D (5 bases). V lost 3 bases and J lost 2, with 13 bases in between. CDR1 is LNHDA, CDR2 SQIVND, per germline (reference sequence). The CDR3 sequence is 15 residues long. The CDR3 bases are TGTGCCAGTAGTATGGGGAGGCGGACAAACACTGAAGCTTTCTTT. It is translated as CASSMGRRTNTEAFF.

This chain joins TRBV3-1 (or the pseudogene TRBV3-2) and TRBJ2-1; 8 bases fit TRBD2. This CDR3 has 16 residues. CDR1 LGHDT and CDR2 YNNKEL come from the germline V gene (reference sequence). With 1 base clipped from V and 3 bases from J, the junction kept 5 bases outside the gene matches. This CDR3 is CASSQGPSGLYNEQFF. Here the CDR3 DNA reads TGTGCCAGCAGCCAAGGCCCTAGCGGGCTCTACAATGAGCAGTTCTTC.

The J gene is TRBJ1-3, the V gene TRBV11-1, with 7 bases that match TRBD1. The V gene's germline CDR1 is SGHAT and CDR2 FQDESV (reference sequence). The CDR3 sequence is 15 residues long. V shed 5 bases, J shed 4 bases, and the junction held 8 bases outside the gene matches. In DNA, the CDR3 is TGTGCCAGCAGCCCGGACAGGACTGGGGGAAACACCATATATTTT. The encoded protein is CASSPDRTGGNTIYF.

The gene calls are TRBV11-2 and TRBJ2-5; weak D call: TRBD1 (5 bases). This CDR3 is 14 amino acids long. Germline loops: CDR1 SGHAT, CDR2 FQNNGV. Trimming removed 2 bases from V and 4 bases from J, with 11 bases in between. The CDR3 here is CASSLFPGLETQYF. In nucleotides, the CDR3 is TGTGCCAGCAGCTTATTCCCAGGGCTAGAGACCCAGTACTTC.

CDR3 sequence: CASSLSGTGSYEQYF. The CDR3 DNA is TGTGCCAGCAGCTTATCCGGGACAGGATCCTACGAGCAGTACTTC. The rearrangement uses TRBV13 and TRBJ2-7, with 8 bases aligning to TRBD1. There are 15 residues in the CDR3. V dropped 2 bases and J dropped 1; count of bases not matched to a gene: 4. The germline gives CDR1 PRHDT, CDR2 FYEKMQ (reference sequence).

The rearrangement joins TRBV29-1 to TRBJ2-2, with D possibly matching TRBD2 (6 bases). CDR1 and CDR2 (germline): SQVTM, ANQGSEA. V lost 7 bases and J lost 4, with 13 bases in between. The CDR3 spans 13 residues. The CDR3 spells CSAGTQTTGELFF. As DNA, the CDR3 is TGCAGCGCGGGGACTCAAACCACCGGGGAGCTGTTTTTT.

The chain joins TRBV9 to TRBJ2-1; possibly TRBD1 for D (6 bases). Deletions cut 4 bases from V and 4 bases from J, with 24 bases between. Per germline, CDR1 SGDLS and CDR2 YYNGEE. This CDR3 has 18 residues. The CDR3 loop reads CASSPFSPTDRVYNEQFF. CDR3 DNA: TGTGCCAGCAGCCCTTTCTCACCTACGGACAGAGTATACAATGAGCAGTTCTTC.

For this clone: Distinct nucleotide sequences in the sample also encode this CDR3. V gene TRBV6-5 combines with J gene TRBJ1-1; 10 nucleotides agree with TRBD1. The V gene's germline CDR1 is MNHEY and CDR2 SVGAGI. The V gene end was trimmed by 8 bases and the J gene end by 5 bases; junction bases not matched to a gene: 8. The CDR3 is made up of 14 amino acids. The CDR3 nucleotides read TGTGCCAGCTCTCGACCGGGACAGGGGACTGAAGCTTTCTTT. Translated: CASSRPGQGTEAFF.

The count of this clone is one. The chain recombines TRBV27 with TRBJ1-4; 7 bases fit TRBD1. The J segment lost 8 bases and the V segment lost 4 bases, leaving 10 bases of the junction unmatched. Per the germline V gene, CDR1 is MNHEY and CDR2 is SMNVEV (reference sequence). The CDR3 is made up of 15 amino acids. The DNA for the CDR3 is TGTGCCAGCAGTTCAGGGGGGTCCAATGGAGAAAAACTGTTTTTT. It codes for CASSSGGSNGEKLFF. Full variable domain (outside the CDR3, taken from reference TRBV27 and TRBJ1-4): EAQVTQNPRYLITVTGKKLTVTCSQNMNHEYMSWYRQDPGLGLRQIYYSMNVEVTDKGDVPEGYKVSRKEKRNFPLILESPSPNQTSLYFCASSSGGSNGEKLFFGSGTQLSVL.

Written as DNA, the CDR3 is TGTGCCACCAGCACACCCCCGGGACTGACGAACACTGAAGCTTTCTTT. Protein product: CATSTPPGLTNTEAFF. The J gene is TRBJ1-1, the V gene TRBV15, with D possibly being TRBD1 (5 bases). This CDR3 spans 16 amino acids. Germline V gives CDR1 LNHNV, CDR2 YYDKDF (reference sequence). V gave up 4 bases and J gave up 1 base, with 16 bases separating them.